These T cell receptor beta chains were read from a single sample in a study of human T cells and chemical hapten exposure. TCRdb recomputed calls from the RACE reads with MiXCR, one row per CDR3 protein. The sample consists of around 110,000 distinct CDR3 sequences, about 11% of them appearing once. The sequences come from whole blood, collected in connection with sensitization to the hapten diphenylcyclopropenone (DPC). These receptor sequences come from a woman aged 45-65 years with alopecia areata. Some clones in this sample may be carry-over from other donors' samples. The CDR3 runs from the conserved cysteine through the conserved F or W. The D gene is left open where the match is weak. Size is stated for part of the rows, as once, few or many counts, or as a class when the clone is expanded.

cdr3_nt | cdr3_aa | v_call | clone_size | j_call | d_call
TGTGCCAGCATAAGGGGAGGGGCTTTCTACAATGAGCAGTTCTTC | CASIRGGAFYNEQFF | TRBV2 | - | TRBJ2-1 | TRBD2
TGTGCCAGCAGGACAGACCCGCACCGCACAGATACGCAGTATTTT | CASRTDPHRTDTQYF | TRBV6-1 | - | TRBJ2-3 | -
TGTGCCAGCAGCTTACGGGGGGGAAACAATGAGCAGTTCTTC | CASSLRGGNNEQFF | TRBV7-8 | - | TRBJ2-1 | TRBD2
TGCGCCAGCAGCCCCAGGACAGGCAGTTCACCCCTCCACTTT | CASSPRTGSSPLHF | TRBV4-1 | many | TRBJ1-6 | TRBD1
TGTGCCACCAGCAGGGACAGAGCAGCAGATACGCAGTATTTT | CATSRDRAADTQYF | TRBV15 | many | TRBJ2-3 | -
TGTGCCAGCAGCCCGGGGGGGGGTGAGTACTTC | CASSPGGGEYF | TRBV28 | few | TRBJ2-7 | TRBD2
TGTGCCAGCAGTCGACAGGATATGAATGAGCAGTTCTTC | CASSRQDMNEQFF | TRBV12-3/TRBV12-4 | - | TRBJ2-1 | -
TGTGCCAGCAGCCTAAGACTAGGCGGCACAGATACGCAGTATTTT | CASSLRLGGTDTQYF | TRBV3-1 | - | TRBJ2-3 | -
TGCGCCAGCAGCCAAGACCGGACCCCCTCCGATACGCAGTATTTT | CASSQDRTPSDTQYF | TRBV4-3 | few | TRBJ2-3 | -
TGTGCCAGCATCCCGGGACGGGTGAACTCTGGAAACACCATATATTTT | CASIPGRVNSGNTIYF | TRBV12-3/TRBV12-4 | few | TRBJ1-3 | -
TGTGCCGGCACAGTAACCTACGAGCAGTACTTC | CAGTVTYEQYF | TRBV25-1 | - | TRBJ2-7 | -
TGTGCCAGCAGTGGTGGGAGGGGAGGCGAGCAGTACTTC | CASSGGRGGEQYF | TRBV6-5 | many | TRBJ2-7 | TRBD2
TGCAGCGTCCCGCTCGACTCCCATGGCTACACCTTC | CSVPLDSHGYTF | TRBV29-1 | - | TRBJ1-2 | -
TGTGCCAGCTCACCCCGGACAGGGTATACCTATGGCTACACCTTC | CASSPRTGYTYGYTF | TRBV18 | many | TRBJ1-2 | TRBD1
TGTGCCAGCTCCAGAGGTAGCGTCAATGAGCAGTTCTTC | CASSRGSVNEQFF | TRBV6-2/TRBV6-3 | few | TRBJ2-1 | -
TGTGCCAGCAGGGGGACCGATTATAGCAATCAGCCCCAGCATTTT | CASRGTDYSNQPQHF | TRBV2 | - | TRBJ1-5 | -
TGTGCCAGCAGCCAAGAGGGGCAGGGTGACTATGGCTACACCTTC | CASSQEGQGDYGYTF | TRBV4-2 | many | TRBJ1-2 | -
TGTGCCAGCAGTTTGGTGGGAGGTCAGCCCCAGCATTTT | CASSLVGGQPQHF | TRBV28 | many | TRBJ1-5 | -
TGTGCCACCAGCAGAGGTGGCAGGGAGGCAGATACGCAGTATTTT | CATSRGGREADTQYF | TRBV15 | - | TRBJ2-3 | -
TGTGCCAGCAGCCCTAATGAGGGCCGAGAGACCCAGTACTTC | CASSPNEGRETQYF | TRBV7-7 | many | TRBJ2-5 | -
TGTGCCATCAGTGAGGACGAGCGTCGCACAGATACGCAGTATTTT | CAISEDERRTDTQYF | TRBV10-3 | - | TRBJ2-3 | -
TGTGCCAGCACCTCCTTTCTTGATCAGCCCCAGCATTTT | CASTSFLDQPQHF | TRBV7-2 | many | TRBJ1-5 | -
TGCGCCAGCAGAAGGCAGGATAACACTGAAGCTTTCTTT | CASRRQDNTEAFF | TRBV5-1 | - | TRBJ1-1 | -
TGTGCCAGCAGCTCGGACTGGGGGTACGAGCAGTACTTC | CASSSDWGYEQYF | TRBV7-9 | - | TRBJ2-7 | -
TGTGCCAGCAGCGGGGGACTTCTCCCCTACGAGCAGTACTTC | CASSGGLLPYEQYF | TRBV9 | - | TRBJ2-7 | -
TGTGCCAGCCAGGTGGCCGGGGAGCTGTTTTTT | CASQVAGELFF | TRBV6-6 | many | TRBJ2-2 | -
TGTGCCAGCAGCCTCCGACGGTCGGAGGGAGAGACCCAGTACTTC | CASSLRRSEGETQYF | TRBV3-1 | few | TRBJ2-5 | -
TGTGCCAGCCGGGGACAGGGGTCATGGAACACTGAAGCTTTCTTT | CASRGQGSWNTEAFF | TRBV2 | few | TRBJ1-1 | TRBD1
TGTGCCATCAGTGAGTCAAGAGTGAACACTGAAGCTTTCTTT | CAISESRVNTEAFF | TRBV10-3 | few | TRBJ1-1 | -
TGTGCCAGCAGCTTCGACAGGGTGCTTAACACCGGGGAGCTGTTTTTT | CASSFDRVLNTGELFF | TRBV7-8 | few | TRBJ2-2 | TRBD1
TGTGCCAGCAGTGGATCGAACACTGAAGCTTTCTTT | CASSGSNTEAFF | TRBV2 | many | TRBJ1-1 | -
TGTGCCAGCAGCCCTTATGGGACGGACTCTGGGGCCAACGTCCTGACTTTC | CASSPYGTDSGANVLTF | TRBV28 | many | TRBJ2-6 | -
TGTGCCAGCAGTTACCAGATTGGGACAGGCTCCTACGAGCAGTACTTC | CASSYQIGTGSYEQYF | TRBV6-2/TRBV6-3 | - | TRBJ2-7 | TRBD1
TGCAGCGTGGGGACGGGGAATGGCTACACCTTC | CSVGTGNGYTF | TRBV29-1 | few | TRBJ1-2 | -
TGCGCCAGCAGCCCCTCGCCAGTTTTGGAAGAAAAACTGTTTTTT | CASSPSPVLEEKLFF | TRBV4-3 | - | TRBJ1-4 | -
TGTGCCTGGAGGCCCGTCTGGAGTGCGGGAGTGATAGATACGCAGTATTTT | CAWRPVWSAGVIDTQYF | TRBV30 | - | TRBJ2-3 | TRBD2
TGCAGTGCTAGTCTACAGGGGCCTATCACTGAAGCTTTCTTT | CSASLQGPITEAFF | TRBV20-1 | few | TRBJ1-1 | TRBD1
TGTGCCAGCAGCATTCGGACGACTATCTTTCAGCCCCAGCATTTT | CASSIRTTIFQPQHF | TRBV21-1 | - | TRBJ1-5 | -
TGTGCCAGCAGTTTAGGGCCTCAGGACAGGCTCTACGAGCAGTACTTC | CASSLGPQDRLYEQYF | TRBV11-2 | - | TRBJ2-7 | TRBD1
TGCGCCAGCAGCCAAAAACTAGCGGGAGGGCCTAGTTCGTCAGATACGCAGTATTTT | CASSQKLAGGPSSSDTQYF | TRBV4-3 | - | TRBJ2-3 | TRBD2
TGTGCCAGCAGCTTGTTAGGGAACTATGGCTACACCTTC | CASSLLGNYGYTF | TRBV5-4 | - | TRBJ1-2 | -
TGTGCCAGCAGCAAGCCGCGCCCCAGCGGGGGCACAGATACGCAGTATTTT | CASSKPRPSGGTDTQYF | TRBV21-1 | - | TRBJ2-3 | -
TGTGCCAGCAGCTTAGGAGTCAGACAGGGTGATCAGCCCCAGCATTTT | CASSLGVRQGDQPQHF | TRBV11-2 | - | TRBJ1-5 | TRBD1
TGTGCCAGCAGTTTAGGTTCCGGATCTGAAGCTTTCTTT | CASSLGSGSEAFF | TRBV12-3/TRBV12-4 | many | TRBJ1-1 | -
TGCGCCAGCAGCCCAGGACAGAGCTCCTATAATTCACCCCTCCACTTT | CASSPGQSSYNSPLHF | TRBV5-1 | - | TRBJ1-6 | -
TGTGCCAGCAGCCAAGATCAGGCTGAAGCTTTCTTT | CASSQDQAEAFF | TRBV4-2 | - | TRBJ1-1 | -
TGTGCCAGCAGCCACCTCAAATCGAGCTCCTATAATTCACCCCTCCACTTT | CASSHLKSSSYNSPLHF | TRBV3-1 | - | TRBJ1-6 | -
TGCGCCAGCAGTCCCGGGACAGGGGGCGATAGGGGCACAGATACGCAGTATTTT | CASSPGTGGDRGTDTQYF | TRBV5-1 | - | TRBJ2-3 | TRBD1
TGTGCCAGCATAGAGACTGGGAACACTGAAGCTTTCTTT | CASIETGNTEAFF | TRBV12-3/TRBV12-4 | - | TRBJ1-1 | -
TGTGCCAGCAGCCGGGCGAGCGACTTGCCTTTTTACGAGCAGTACTTC | CASSRASDLPFYEQYF | TRBV7-2 | - | TRBJ2-7 | -
TGTGCCAGCAGTGACTCGACGCATCGGGGGGGCCCAGATACGCAGTATTTT | CASSDSTHRGGPDTQYF | TRBV6-4 | - | TRBJ2-3 | TRBD2
TGTGCCAGCACCGCGAGACTAGCGGGGGGAGATACGCAGTATTTT | CASTARLAGGDTQYF | TRBV7-2 | - | TRBJ2-3 | TRBD2
TGTGCCAGCGTTGCTCCTGAAGCTTTCTTT | CASVAPEAFF | TRBV2 | - | TRBJ1-1 | -
TGTGCCAGCAGCCAAGCGCGGGCTGGAAACACCATATATTTT | CASSQARAGNTIYF | TRBV3-1 | - | TRBJ1-3 | -
TGTGCCAGCAGGAGGGGACATACGAATTCACCCCTCAACTTT | CASRRGHTNSPLNF | TRBV2 | - | TRBJ1-6 | -
TGTGCCAGCAGTTACACGGACAGAGGCACTGAAGCTTTCTTT | CASSYTDRGTEAFF | TRBV6-5 | - | TRBJ1-1 | -